The 22 T cell receptor beta chains in this list originate from one sample, sequenced in a study of T cell changes during pregnancy in multiple sclerosis. Method: immunoSEQ multiplex PCR; TCRdb's copy keeps in-frame clones and lacks some. This sample has roughly 38,000 clones; 92% occur once, and the top ten carry approximately 26%. The sample in question was CD8+ T cells from peripheral blood mononuclear cells, obtained before pregnancy. These receptors were obtained from a female donor with multiple sclerosis, enrolled in a pregnancy study.

The chain links TRBV9 to TRBJ2-1; 7 bases are shared with TRBD1. The V and J ends lost 2 bases and 4 bases, in that order; junction bases with no gene match: 6. The V gene's germline CDR1 is SGDLS and CDR2 YYNGEE. This CDR3 spans 15 amino acids. The DNA for the CDR3 is TGTGCCAGCAGCGTTGGGGACAGCCTGTACAATGAGCAGTTCTTC. Amino acid sequence: CASSVGDSLYNEQFF.

The CDR3 region has the DNA TGTGCCAGCAGCTTGCCGGCGGTTCCTAACTATGGCTACACCTTC. It encodes CASSLPAVPNYGYTF. The chain is built from TRBV7-9 and TRBJ1-2; D is uncertain. The length of the CDR3 is 15 residues. Trimming took 3 bases from V and 0 from J, leaving 11 bases between them. Germline assignment: CDR1 SEHNR and CDR2 FQNEAQ (reference sequence).

The genes are TRBV27 and TRBJ2-7; 8 bases match TRBD2. V lost 6 bases to trimming and J lost 2 bases; unmatched junction nucleotides: 6. This CDR3 region has 14 residues. Per germline, CDR1 MNHEY and CDR2 SMNVEV (reference sequence). The CDR3 nucleotides are TGTGCCAGCAGCCTCAGCGGGAGAACCTACGAGCAGTACTTC. Amino acid sequence: CASSLSGRTYEQYF.

V is TRBV25-1 and J is TRBJ1-4, with D possibly matching TRBD1 (6 bases). The CDR3 is 18 residues long. V gave up 0 bases and J gave up 4 bases, with 18 bases separating them. The V gene's germline CDR1 is MGHDK and CDR2 SYGVNS. CDR3 sequence (DNA): TGTGCCAGCAGTGAATATATGGTCGCGGACAGCCGTAATGAAAAACTGTTTTTT. It is translated as CASSEYMVADSRNEKLFF.

This chain links TRBV27 with TRBJ1-3; no clear D. CDR1 and CDR2 from the germline V gene are MNHEY and SMNVEV (reference sequence). This CDR3 is built from 16 residues. Trimming pared 3 bases from V and 0 bases from J, leaving 12 bases between. The CDR3 region is CASSFCGSCSGNTIYF. The CDR3, as DNA: TGTGCCAGCAGTTTTTGCGGGTCCTGCTCTGGAAACACCATATATTTT.

V and J are TRBV6-5 and TRBJ2-2, with a weak D call TRBD1 (6 bases). This CDR3 region has 15 residues. Germline V gives CDR1 MNHEY, CDR2 SVGAGI. V was trimmed by 4 bases and J by 0 bases, leaving 9 bases between them. The CDR3 protein is CASSFGTPNTGELFF. CDR3 DNA: TGTGCCAGCAGTTTTGGGACACCGAACACCGGGGAGCTGTTTTTT.

The V and J genes are TRBV18 and TRBJ1-1, with D perhaps TRBD1 (5 bases). The V end was cut by 2 bases, the J end by 1 base, with 8 bases between. The CDR3 loop spans 14 amino acids. From germline, CDR1 is KGHSH and CDR2 LQKENI. CDR3 protein: CASSPIGENTEAFF. DNA for the CDR3: TGTGCCAGCTCACCAATAGGGGAGAACACTGAAGCTTTCTTT. Drawing the rest from reference TRBV18 and TRBJ1-1, the complete variable domain is NAGVMQNPRHLVRRRGQEARLRCSPMKGHSHVYWYRQLPEEGLKFMVYLQKENIIDESGMPKERFSAEFPKEGPSILRIQQVVRGDSAAYFCASSPIGENTEAFFGQGTRLTVV.

The V call is TRBV27, the J call TRBJ2-7; TRBD2 agrees at 10 bases. Trimming cost V 2 bases and J 3 bases; bases outside gene matches: 1. This CDR3 comprises 14 residues. Per germline, CDR1 MNHEY and CDR2 SMNVEV (reference sequence). The CDR3 loop is CASSLKREGYEQYF. For the CDR3, the DNA is TGTGCCAGCAGTTTAAAGCGGGAGGGCTACGAGCAGTACTTC.

The chain couples TRBV13 to TRBJ2-1, with unresolved D. CDR3 length: 15 amino acids. Trimming stripped 0 bases from V and 8 bases from J, with 14 bases between. Germline V CDR1 and CDR2: PRHDT, FYEKMQ (reference sequence). Here the CDR3 DNA reads TGTGCCAGCAGCTTAGGCCGCTCTGTAGTCGATGAGCAGTTCTTC. This gives the protein CASSLGRSVVDEQFF.

DNA for the CDR3: TGTGCCAGCAGTTTATCGGGGGGGGGTGAAGCTTTCTTT. The encoded protein is CASSLSGGGEAFF. The chain couples TRBV27 to TRBJ1-1; D might be TRBD1 (5 bases). V was shortened by 0 bases and J by 7 bases, with 9 bases between the two germline ends. Germline V CDR1 and CDR2: MNHEY, SMNVEV (reference sequence). The CDR3 is 13 amino acids.

There are a few counts of this clone. The chain links TRBV4-2 to TRBJ2-2, with a tentative D call TRBD1 (6 bases). V dropped 4 bases and J dropped 4 bases, with 22 bases sitting between them. The CDR3 length is 18 residues. Germline V lookup: CDR1 LGHNA, CDR2 YNFKEQ. This chain's CDR3 is CASSPLLLEGVSTGELFF. CDR3 sequence (DNA): TGTGCCAGCAGCCCCCTCTTACTAGAGGGGGTGTCCACCGGGGAGCTGTTTTTT.

The rearrangement joins TRBV5-1 to TRBJ2-2, with 12 bases fitting TRBD1. The CDR3 loop spans 16 amino acids. V lost 3 bases and J lost 7; bases outside the gene matches: 7. The germline gives CDR1 SGHRS, CDR2 YFSETQ. CDR3 loop: CASSSTGTGGIGELFF. DNA for the CDR3: TGCGCCAGCAGCTCGACCGGGACAGGGGGCATCGGGGAGCTGTTTTTT.

The J gene is TRBJ2-3, the V gene TRBV30, with 8 bases lining up with TRBD2. The CDR3 contains 16 residues. In germline, CDR1 is GTSNPN, CDR2 SVGIG (reference sequence). V lost 5 bases to trimming and J lost 4 bases; unmatched junction nucleotides: 14. CDR3 sequence reads: CAWGQPGLVSSDTQYF. CDR3 nucleotide sequence: TGTGCCTGGGGCCAACCGGGACTAGTCAGTTCAGATACGCAGTATTTT.

The J gene is TRBJ1-3, the V gene TRBV5-6; no clear D gene. Germline loops: CDR1 SGHDT, CDR2 YYEEEE. CDR3 length equals 11 residues. Trimming shortened V by 2 bases and J by 9 bases, and 6 bases separated the two germline ends. The CDR3 DNA is TGTGCCAGCAGCTTCAGCGGCACCATATATTTT. Translated, it gives CASSFSGTIYF.

The V call is TRBV14, the J call TRBJ2-7, with 10 positions matching TRBD1. This CDR3 comprises 15 residues. The J segment lost 6 bases and the V segment lost 3 bases, leaving 8 bases of the junction unmatched. The germline gives CDR1 SGHDN, CDR2 FVKESK. CDR3 loop: CASSQTGTGEIEQYF. The DNA of the CDR3 is TGTGCCAGCAGCCAGACCGGGACAGGGGAGATCGAGCAGTACTTC.

The CDR3 DNA reads as TGTGCCAGCACCCCCGCAGGGGGAGAGACCCAGTACTTC. It codes for CASTPAGGETQYF. The chain recombines TRBV6-5 with TRBJ2-5, with 7 bases lining up with TRBD1. The CDR3 length is 13 residues. Trimming cost V 7 bases and J 4 bases; bases outside gene matches: 6. In germline, CDR1 is MNHEY, CDR2 SVGAGI.

V usage is TRBV7-9 and J usage is TRBJ1-2; 8 positions agree with TRBD1. CDR3 size: 12 residues. V gave up 5 bases and J gave up 7 bases; unmatched junction bases: 3. Germline CDR1 reads SEHNR; CDR2 reads FQNEAQ (reference sequence). The CDR3 region has the DNA TGTGCCAGCAGCGAGGACAGGGCTGGCTACACCTTC. Residues: CASSEDRAGYTF.

This clone was recorded only once. The genes are TRBV4-1 and TRBJ2-7; D is perhaps TRBD2 (5 bases). Trimming stripped 4 bases from V and 4 bases from J, with 14 bases between. The CDR3 covers 14 residues. Germline CDR1 reads MGHRA; CDR2 reads YSYEKL. CDR3 coding DNA: TGCGCCAGCAGCCCAACCGCGGGCCCGTACGAGCAGTACTTC. Residues: CASSPTAGPYEQYF.

The chain combines TRBV4-2 with TRBJ1-3; weak D call: TRBD1 (5 bases). Germline V lookup: CDR1 LGHNA, CDR2 YNFKEQ. Trimming cost V 4 bases and J 0 bases, with 16 bases left between them. This CDR3 region has 17 residues. In DNA, the CDR3 is TGTGCCAGCAGCCTACAGACTAAGGGACTCTCTGGAAACACCATATATTTT. This gives the protein CASSLQTKGLSGNTIYF.

The chain uses TRBV7-6 and TRBJ2-7, with TRBD2 as a possible D gene (6 bases). CDR1 and CDR2 from the germline V gene are SGHVS and FNYEAQ. Trimming took off 4 bases at V and 3 bases at J, with 13 bases between the two ends. CDR3 length: 14 amino acids. In DNA, the CDR3 is TGTGCCAGCAGCTCCGCTGGGGAGGTCTACGAGCAGTACTTC. As protein: CASSSAGEVYEQYF.

This chain joins TRBV5-1 and TRBJ1-1; D remains ambiguous. V gave up 2 bases and J gave up 7 bases, with 12 bases separating them. This CDR3 has 13 amino acids. Germline V gene sequence: CDR1 SGHRS, CDR2 YFSETQ. The CDR3 bases are TGCGCCAGCAGCTTTACTGGAGCCGTTGAAGCTTTCTTT. It encodes CASSFTGAVEAFF.

J is TRBJ2-7 and V is TRBV4-1; D call uncertain. The CDR3 has 11 amino acids. Trimming took off 1 base at V and 5 bases at J, with 3 bases between the two ends. Germline CDR1 is MGHRA and CDR2 is YSYEKL. The CDR3 region is CASSQGHEQYF. DNA for the CDR3: TGCGCCAGCAGCCAAGGGCACGAGCAGTACTTC.